The 32 T cell receptor beta chains given below trace back to one sample, sequenced in a study of blood T cell repertoires in COVID-19. Sequencing used immunoSEQ multiplex PCR; TCRdb keeps in-frame clones, though not all of them. Of approximately 450,000 clones listed, approximately 90% are singletons. Specimen: peripheral blood. These receptors originate from a woman aged 30 to 39 with acute or convalescent COVID-19.

The gene calls are TRBV18 and TRBJ1-1, with D perhaps matching TRBD1 (6 bases). This CDR3 spans 13 amino acids. The germline V gene encodes CDR1 KGHSH and CDR2 LQKENI. Trimming stripped 5 bases from V and 3 bases from J, with 10 bases between. CDR3 residues: CASSRAGDTEAFF. The CDR3 DNA reads as TGTGCCAGCTCAAGAGCAGGGGACACTGAAGCTTTCTTT.

This clone was picked up many times. The chain employs TRBV2 and TRBJ1-5; D possibly corresponds to TRBD1 (5 bases). CDR3 length: 14 residues. Trimming cost V 4 bases and J 6 bases, with 13 bases left between them. CDR1 SNHLY and CDR2 FYNNEI come from the germline V gene. Here the CDR3 reads CASSAPGWGQPQHF. The CDR3, as DNA: TGTGCCAGCAGTGCACCAGGGTGGGGTCAGCCCCAGCATTTT.

The V call is TRBV6-6, the J call TRBJ1-1; no definite D call. Trimming pared 4 bases from V and 1 base from J, leaving 10 bases between. This CDR3 is 14 amino acids long. Germline CDR1 MNHNY, CDR2 SVGAGI (reference sequence). DNA of the CDR3: TGTGCCAGCAGTTCCACATCTGAGAACACTGAAGCTTTCTTT. It yields the protein CASSSTSENTEAFF.

The chain recombines TRBV2 with TRBJ2-5; 8 bases agree with TRBD2. Germline V lookup: CDR1 SNHLY, CDR2 FYNNEI. The CDR3 covers 13 residues. Trimming removed 4 bases from V and 7 bases from J; junction bases left unmatched: 5. The CDR3 DNA is TGTGCCAGCAGTGCCGGGACTAGAGGGACCCAGTACTTC. As protein: CASSAGTRGTQYF.

V gene TRBV6-6 combines with J gene TRBJ1-1, with D hard to call. From germline, CDR1 is MNHNY and CDR2 SVGAGI (reference sequence). Between the trimmed V and J ends, which lost 5 bases and 5 bases, there was a span of 9 bases. The CDR3 sequence is 12 residues long. The CDR3 DNA sequence: TGTGCCAGCAGTCTAGTGAGTACTGAAGCTTTCTTT. It translates to CASSLVSTEAFF.

The genes are TRBV9 and TRBJ1-6; 7 nucleotides align to TRBD1. Germline CDR1 is SGDLS and CDR2 is YYNGEE. The V gene end was trimmed by 7 bases and the J gene end by 10 bases; junction bases not matched to a gene: 14. The CDR3 contains 15 residues. Here the CDR3 DNA reads TGTGCCAGCTCATCAACCAGGGGGTCTGGATCACCCCTCCACTTT. Translation gives CASSSTRGSGSPLHF.

This chain connects TRBV28 to TRBJ2-7, with D perhaps TRBD1 (5 bases). The V end lost 3 bases, the J end lost 0 bases, and 18 bases lay between the germline ends. The CDR3 has 17 amino acids. Per germline, CDR1 MDHEN and CDR2 SYDVKM. DNA of the CDR3: TGTGCCAGCAGTTTGGGGCCTGAATCAAGGAGCTCCTACGAGCAGTACTTC. Amino acid sequence: CASSLGPESRSSYEQYF.

This chain uses TRBV5-6 with TRBJ1-5; no reliable D call. Germline V CDR1 and CDR2: SGHDT, YYEEEE. V gave up 1 base and J gave up 4 bases, with 15 bases separating them. The CDR3 contains 16 residues. CDR3 DNA sequence: TGTGCCAGCAGCTTGATGGCAGTTGGTCGAAATCAGCCCCAGCATTTT. It specifies CASSLMAVGRNQPQHF.

This clone occurred once. This chain joins TRBV28 and TRBJ2-3; a weak D match, TRBD1 (5 bases). The germline V gene encodes CDR1 MDHEN and CDR2 SYDVKM. Trimming took off 5 bases at V and 2 bases at J, with 8 bases between the two ends. CDR3 length: 13 amino acids. This CDR3 is CASSRRDTDTQYF. The CDR3 nucleotides are TGTGCCAGCAGTCGCAGGGACACAGATACGCAGTATTTT.

This chain links TRBV6-1 with TRBJ1-5, with D hard to call. The V gene's germline CDR1 is MNHNS and CDR2 SASEGT. CDR3 length equals 13 residues. The V gene lost 3 bases and the J gene lost 5 bases, with 8 bases spanning the gap. The CDR3 loop reads CASSDPGYQPQHF. The CDR3 nucleotides are TGTGCCAGCAGTGACCCCGGGTATCAGCCCCAGCATTTT.

The gene calls are TRBV7-9 and TRBJ2-6; TRBD1 matches 9 bases. V dropped 6 bases and J dropped 1; count of bases not matched to a gene: 13. This CDR3 contains 19 residues. CDR1 is SEHNR, CDR2 FQNEAQ, per germline (reference sequence). The CDR3, as DNA: TGTGCCAGCAGATCGTACCGGGACAGGGTTCATTCTGGGGCCAACGTCCTGACTTTC. Protein: CASRSYRDRVHSGANVLTF.

This rearrangement joins TRBV6-5 to TRBJ1-1; D not resolved. Germline loops: CDR1 MNHEY, CDR2 SVGAGI. The CDR3 loop spans 15 amino acids. Trimming cost V 2 bases and J 1 base, with 11 bases left between them. The CDR3 sequence is CASSYLRVGNTEAFF. DNA of the CDR3: TGTGCCAGCAGTTACCTCCGGGTGGGGAACACTGAAGCTTTCTTT.

The chain links TRBV3-1 (or the pseudogene TRBV3-2) to TRBJ2-5; D call uncertain. Germline-derived CDR1 and CDR2 are LGHDT and YNNKEL (reference sequence). This CDR3 contains 14 residues. Trimming removed 1 base at V and 1 base at J, with 7 bases between. CDR3 amino acids: CASSQGHRQETQYF. In DNA form, the CDR3 reads TGTGCCAGCAGCCAAGGACACCGCCAAGAGACCCAGTACTTC.

This chain connects TRBV7-2 to TRBJ2-5; a possible D gene is TRBD2 (5 bases). Trimming removed 2 bases at V and 3 bases at J, with 16 bases between. CDR1 and CDR2 (germline): SGHTA, FQGNSA. The CDR3 loop spans 16 amino acids. CDR3 residues: CASSLNGPQEEETQYF. Written as DNA, the CDR3 is TGTGCCAGCAGCTTAAACGGGCCCCAGGAGGAAGAGACCCAGTACTTC.

This chain links TRBV5-4 with TRBJ2-1; 11 nucleotides agree with TRBD1. Unmatched junction bases numbered 12, after V lost 4 bases and J lost 9 bases. Per germline, CDR1 SGHNT and CDR2 YYREEE (reference sequence). The CDR3 sequence is 16 residues long. The CDR3 sequence: CASSRPGQGGFFEQFF. The CDR3 DNA is TGTGCCAGCAGCAGACCGGGACAGGGGGGTTTTTTTGAGCAGTTCTTC.

This clone was seen a handful of times. The rearrangement joins TRBV4-2 to TRBJ2-7; tentatively, D is TRBD1 (6 bases). V was cut by 0 bases and J by 6 bases, with 15 bases left in between. The germline V gene has CDR1 LGHNA and CDR2 YNFKEQ. CDR3 length equals 15 residues. CDR3 sequence (DNA): TGTGCCAGCAGCCAAGATGTACAGGGTAAGAGCGAGCAGTACTTC. It specifies CASSQDVQGKSEQYF.

The rearrangement joins TRBV5-1 to TRBJ1-1; D might be TRBD1 (6 bases). V was shortened by 3 bases and J by 4 bases, with 10 bases between the two germline ends. Germline V gene data show CDR1 as SGHRS and CDR2 as YFSETQ. This CDR3 contains 13 residues. The CDR3: CASSWTAGTEAFF. The CDR3 DNA reads as TGCGCCAGCAGCTGGACAGCCGGCACTGAAGCTTTCTTT.

The chain uses TRBV5-6 and TRBJ1-2; TRBD1 aligns across 10 bases. The germline V gene encodes CDR1 SGHDT and CDR2 YYEEEE. V lost 0 bases and J lost 2; bases outside the gene matches: 1. The CDR3 contains 15 residues. The CDR3 nucleotides are TGTGCCAGCAGCTTGGGGGACAGGGGCAACTATGGCTACACCTTC. This translates into CASSLGDRGNYGYTF.

CDR3 loop: CASSLGALYEQYF. CDR3 nucleotides: TGTGCCAGCAGCTTGGGGGCCCTCTACGAGCAGTACTTC. The chain employs TRBV6-5 and TRBJ2-7; D is perhaps TRBD1 (6 bases). CDR1 and CDR2 from the germline V gene are MNHEY and SVGAGI. The V gene lost 6 bases and the J gene lost 3 bases, with 12 bases spanning the gap. CDR3 length: 13 amino acids.

The chain combines TRBV27 with TRBJ1-6; 9 bases align to TRBD1. V shed 2 bases, J shed 9 bases, and the junction held 5 bases outside the gene matches. The germline V gene has CDR1 MNHEY and CDR2 SMNVEV (reference sequence). This CDR3 is 15 amino acids long. The chain's CDR3 is CASSLGTGTSSPLHF. The CDR3 DNA sequence: TGTGCCAGCAGTTTAGGGACAGGGACGAGTTCACCCCTCCACTTT.

The CDR3: CATLAGGKNNEQFF. The CDR3 DNA reads as TGTGCCACCCTAGCGGGGGGGAAGAACAATGAGCAGTTCTTC. The chain joins TRBV19 to TRBJ2-1, with TRBD2 identical over 12 bases. The CDR3 runs to 14 residues. In germline, CDR1 is LNHDA, CDR2 SQIVND (reference sequence). V shed 10 bases, J shed 5 bases, and the junction held 6 bases outside the gene matches.

The rearrangement joins TRBV7-6 to TRBJ2-7, with 12 bases identical to TRBD1. The junction had 8 bases not matched to a gene; V was cut back by 5 bases and J by 3 bases. Germline V gives CDR1 SGHVS, CDR2 FNYEAQ. The CDR3 spans 16 residues. The CDR3 loop reads CASSLPGQGAIYEQYF. Written as DNA, the CDR3 is TGTGCCAGCAGCCTTCCGGGACAGGGGGCGATCTACGAGCAGTACTTC.

This clone was seen a few times. The CDR3 loop reads CASSINQGSLFF. The CDR3 coding sequence is TGTGCCAGCAGCATAAATCAGGGTAGTCTGTTCTTC. The chain links TRBV7-3 to TRBJ2-1; D may be TRBD1 (5 bases). The CDR3 contains 12 residues. Germline CDR1 SGHTA, CDR2 FQGTGA. With 5 bases removed from V and 15 bases from J, the gap between germline ends came to 17 bases.

V and J are TRBV10-3 and TRBJ2-1; possibly TRBD1 for D (5 bases). V dropped 6 bases and J dropped 5 bases, with 11 bases sitting between them. In germline, CDR1 is ENHRY, CDR2 SYGVKD. CDR3 size: 13 residues. As DNA, the CDR3 is TGTGCCATCAGCTGGAGCAGGGACAATGAGCAGTTCTTC. This gives the protein CAISWSRDNEQFF.

The gene calls are TRBV7-8 and TRBJ2-3; 7 positions agree with TRBD2. There are 15 residues in the CDR3. Germline lookup yields CDR1 SGHVS and CDR2 FQNEAQ. V lost 0 bases and J lost 5; bases outside the gene matches: 5. In DNA form, the CDR3 reads TGTGCCAGCAGCTTAGCGGGGGGGATATTAGATACGCAGTATTTT. It codes for CASSLAGGILDTQYF. Full variable domain (rest looked up from reference TRBV7-8 and TRBJ2-3): GAGVSQSPRYKVAKRGQDVALRCDPISGHVSLFWYQQALGQGPEFLTYFQNEAQLDKSGLPSDRFFAERPEGSVSTLKIQRTQQEDSAVYLCASSLAGGILDTQYFGPGTRLTVL.

V usage is TRBV7-3 and J usage is TRBJ2-5; tentatively, D is TRBD1 (6 bases). There are 14 residues in the CDR3. The germline CDR1 and CDR2 sequences are SGHTA and FQGTGA. The ends were cut back, 4 bases at V and 4 bases at J, with 13 bases in the middle. CDR3 in DNA: TGTGCCAGCAGCTATACAGGGATAGGAGAGACCCAGTACTTC. It encodes CASSYTGIGETQYF.

V usage is TRBV12-3 or TRBV12-4 and J usage is TRBJ1-6; tentative D call: TRBD1 (5 bases). CDR3 length equals 13 residues. The V end was cut by 1 base, the J end by 9 bases, with 7 bases between. CDR3 in DNA: TGTGCCAGCAGTTTAGACAGGCTTTCACCCCTCCACTTT. It codes for CASSLDRLSPLHF.

Worth noting for this clone: The junction departs from germline at one end; a sequencing error may be responsible. This rearrangement joins TRBV18 to TRBJ1-1, with 10 bases fitting TRBD1. The germline V gene has CDR1 KGHSH and CDR2 LQKENI. This CDR3 region has 13 residues. CDR3 nucleotides: TGTGCCAGCTCTCTCACGACAGGGGGCGATAGTATCTTT. Protein: CASSLTTGGDSIF.

V and J are TRBV18 and TRBJ2-3; 9 nucleotides line up with TRBD2. The CDR3 sequence is 16 residues long. Looked up from germline, CDR1 is KGHSH and CDR2 is LQKENI. Trimming at V came to 6 bases and at J to 2 bases, leaving 9 bases not matched to a gene. The CDR3 sequence: CASSLSGGGATDTQYF. Here the CDR3 DNA reads TGTGCCAGCTCCCTTTCGGGCGGGGGGGCCACAGATACGCAGTATTTT.

There are a few counts of this clone. The chain uses TRBV11-2 and TRBJ2-7; D is possibly TRBD1 (6 bases). The CDR3 has 12 residues. Germline V CDR1 and CDR2: SGHAT, FQNNGV. V was trimmed by 5 bases and J by 4 bases, leaving 9 bases between them. CDR3 sequence: CASSNRVYEQYF. CDR3 coding DNA: TGTGCCAGCAGCAACAGGGTGTACGAGCAGTACTTC. The whole variable domain, remainder taken from reference TRBV11-2 and TRBJ2-7, is EAGVAQSPRYKIIEKRQSVAFWCNPISGHATLYWYQQILGQGPKLLIQFQNNGVVDDSQLPKDRFSAERLKGVDSTLKIQPAKLEDSAVYLCASSNRVYEQYFGPGTRLTVT.

The genes are TRBV27 and TRBJ2-1, with 8 bases aligning to TRBD2. The CDR3 is 14 amino acids. Germline CDR1 MNHEY, CDR2 SMNVEV (reference sequence). V was clipped by 4 bases and J by 7 bases; unmatched bases: 6. DNA for the CDR3: TGTGCCAGCAGTTCGGGGGGGGCATTGAATGAGCAGTTCTTC. This codes for CASSSGGALNEQFF.

The chain employs TRBV9 and TRBJ2-3; 8 positions match TRBD1. Unmatched junction bases numbered 9, after V lost 3 bases and J lost 6 bases. The CDR3 spans 15 residues. CDR1 and CDR2 (germline): SGDLS, YYNGEE. The chain's CDR3 is CASSARQGFGDTQYF. CDR3 nucleotide sequence: TGTGCCAGCAGCGCCCGACAGGGGTTTGGGGATACGCAGTATTTT.